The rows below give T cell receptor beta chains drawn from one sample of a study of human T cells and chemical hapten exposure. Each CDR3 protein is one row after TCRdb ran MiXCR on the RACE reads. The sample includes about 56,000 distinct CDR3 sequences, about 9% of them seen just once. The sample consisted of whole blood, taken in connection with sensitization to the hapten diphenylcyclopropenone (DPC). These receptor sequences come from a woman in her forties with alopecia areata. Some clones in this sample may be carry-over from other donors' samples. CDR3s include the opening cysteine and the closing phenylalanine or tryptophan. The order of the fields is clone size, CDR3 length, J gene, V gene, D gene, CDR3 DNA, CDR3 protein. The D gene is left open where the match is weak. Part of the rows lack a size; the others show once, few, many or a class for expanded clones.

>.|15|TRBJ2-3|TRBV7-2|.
TGTGCCAGCAGCTTAGCGCAGCCCCACACAGATACGCAGTATTTT
CASSLAQPHTDTQYF
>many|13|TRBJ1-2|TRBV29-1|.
TGCAGCGTTGAAAAGGGGGGATCCTATGGCTACACCTTC
CSVEKGGSYGYTF
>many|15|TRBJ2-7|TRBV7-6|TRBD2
TGTGCCAGCAGCCAAAGCGGGGGGGCTGTCTACGAGCAGTACTTC
CASSQSGGAVYEQYF
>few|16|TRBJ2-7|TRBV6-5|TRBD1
TGTGCCAGCAGTTACGGAACAGGGGGGAGCTCCTACGAGCAGTACTTC
CASSYGTGGSSYEQYF
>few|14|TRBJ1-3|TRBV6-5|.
TGTGCCAGCACTAAAGGGGGGTCCGGGAACACCATATATTTT
CASTKGGSGNTIYF
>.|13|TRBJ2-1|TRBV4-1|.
TGCGCCAGCAGCCAAGGTCTGGCCAATGAGCAGTTCTTC
CASSQGLANEQFF
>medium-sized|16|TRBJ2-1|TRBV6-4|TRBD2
TGTGCCAGCAGCGACCAGGGCACTAGCGACTACAATGAGCAGTTCTTC
CASSDQGTSDYNEQFF
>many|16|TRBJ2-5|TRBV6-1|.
TGTGCCAGCAGTGAGTGGTCGAGTTTGGGTTCGGAGACCCAGTACTTC
CASSEWSSLGSETQYF
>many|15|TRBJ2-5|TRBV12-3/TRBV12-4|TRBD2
TGTGCCAGCAGCCTAGCGGGGGGGTACCAAGAGACCCAGTACTTC
CASSLAGGYQETQYF
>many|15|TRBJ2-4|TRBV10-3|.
TGTGCCATCAGTGATCAGGGGTTAGCCGGGAACATTCAGTACTTC
CAISDQGLAGNIQYF
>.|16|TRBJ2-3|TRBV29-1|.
TGCAGCGATGGGGGAGGACGGACAGAAAACACAGATACGCAGTATTTT
CSDGGGRTENTDTQYF
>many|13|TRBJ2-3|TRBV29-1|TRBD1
TGCAGCGTGGCGACAGGGTTCACAGATACGCAGTATTTT
CSVATGFTDTQYF
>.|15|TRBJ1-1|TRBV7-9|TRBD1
TGTGCCAGCAGCGGCGACAGGGGGCTCGACACTGAAGCTTTCTTT
CASSGDRGLDTEAFF
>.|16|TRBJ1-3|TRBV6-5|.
TGTGCCAGCAGTTACTCGAACAACTACTCTGGAAACACCATATATTTT
CASSYSNNYSGNTIYF
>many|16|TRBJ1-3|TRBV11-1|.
TGTGCCAGCAGCTTAGAGGCCTGGACAGCTGGAAACACCATATATTTT
CASSLEAWTAGNTIYF
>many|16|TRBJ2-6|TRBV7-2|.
TGTGCCAGCAGCTTAGTTGTCGGCTCTGGGGCCAACGTCCTGACTTTC
CASSLVVGSGANVLTF
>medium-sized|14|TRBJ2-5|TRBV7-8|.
TGTGCCAGCAGCCCCACAGCCTACCAAGAGACCCAGTACTTC
CASSPTAYQETQYF
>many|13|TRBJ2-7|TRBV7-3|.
TGTGCCAGCAGCTTGCAGGACGGAAGCGAGCAGTACTTC
CASSLQDGSEQYF
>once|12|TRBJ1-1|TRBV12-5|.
TGTGCAAAACTGTGCCAGAACACTGAAGCTTTCTTT
CAKLCQNTEAFF
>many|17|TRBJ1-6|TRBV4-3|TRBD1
TGCGCCAGCAGCCAAGATCCGAGACAGGGCTTGAGGTCACCCCTCCACTTT
CASSQDPRQGLRSPLHF
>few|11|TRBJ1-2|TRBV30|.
TGTGCAGAGGGGACAAACTATGGCTACACCTTC
CAEGTNYGYTF
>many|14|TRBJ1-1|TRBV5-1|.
TGCGCCAGCTGTGTGACACCACCGGTCACTGAAGCTTTCTTT
CASCVTPPVTEAFF
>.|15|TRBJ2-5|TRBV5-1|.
TGCGCCAGCAGCTTGGCTATTGGGCCCCAAGAGACCAAGTACTTC
CASSLAIGPQETKYF
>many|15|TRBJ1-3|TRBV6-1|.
TGTGCCAGCAGTGAAGGCCCCAGCTCTGGAAACACCATATATTTT
CASSEGPSSGNTIYF
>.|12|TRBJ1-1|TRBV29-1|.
TGCAGCGTTGATAGTGTGAACACTGAAGCTTTCTTT
CSVDSVNTEAFF
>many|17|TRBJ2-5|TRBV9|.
TGTGCCAGCAGCTCCCCTTCTGGCACAGAACCTCAAGAGACCCAGTACTTC
CASSSPSGTEPQETQYF
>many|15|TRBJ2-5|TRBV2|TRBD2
TGTGCCAGCAGGGAACTAGCGGGGGGCCAAGAGACCCAGTACTTC
CASRELAGGQETQYF
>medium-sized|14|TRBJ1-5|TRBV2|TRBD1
TGTGCCAGCAGTGATAGAGGGGGCCAGCAGCCCCAGCATTTT
CASSDRGGQQPQHF
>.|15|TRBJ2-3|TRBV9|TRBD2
TGTGCCAGCAGCACTAGCGGGGGGGCTTCTGATACGCAGTATTTT
CASSTSGGASDTQYF
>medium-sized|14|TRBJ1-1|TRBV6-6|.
TGTGCCAGCAGTTACTCGATAGGGAAGGAGGAAGCTTTCTTT
CASSYSIGKEEAFF
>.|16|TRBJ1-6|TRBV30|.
TGTGCCTGGAGTGTCACAGGTGGGGCGAATAATTCACCCCTCCACTTT
CAWSVTGGANNSPLHF
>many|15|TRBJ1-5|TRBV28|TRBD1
TGTGCCAGCATTCAGGGGGGGCATAGCAATCAGCCCCAGCATTTT
CASIQGGHSNQPQHF
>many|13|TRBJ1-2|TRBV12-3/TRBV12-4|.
TGTGCCAGCAGTGCCCTCTTATCCCGAGGCTACACCTTC
CASSALLSRGYTF
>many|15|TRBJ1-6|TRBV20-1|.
TGCAGTGCTAGCGGCTCGACCGCCAATAATTCACCCCTCCACTTT
CSASGSTANNSPLHF
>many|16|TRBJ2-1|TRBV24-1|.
TGTGCCACCAGTGATTTCGGAACTGGAGCCTACAATGAGCAGTTCTTC
CATSDFGTGAYNEQFF
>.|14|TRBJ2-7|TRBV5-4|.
TGTGCCAGCAGCCTCCGACTAGGCTCCACCGAGCAGTACTTC
CASSLRLGSTEQYF
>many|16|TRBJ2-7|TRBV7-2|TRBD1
TGTGCCAGCAGCTTAGCTCCGGGACAGGGGGCCTACGAGCAGTACTTC
CASSLAPGQGAYEQYF
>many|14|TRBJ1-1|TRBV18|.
TGTGCCAGCTCACCTCTTCACCCCGGGGGGGAAGCTTTCTTT
CASSPLHPGGEAFF
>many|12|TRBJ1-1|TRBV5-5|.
TGTGCCAGCAGCGGTCAGAACACTGAAGCTTTCTTT
CASSGQNTEAFF
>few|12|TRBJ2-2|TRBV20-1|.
TGCAGTGCAAACGGGAGAAGCCGGGAGCTGTTTTTT
CSANGRSRELFF
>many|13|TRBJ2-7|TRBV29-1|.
TGCAGCGTTGAAGACAGAGATTCCTACGAGCAGTACTTC
CSVEDRDSYEQYF